This T cell receptor beta chain was recorded in a study of blood T cells in healthy people across ages. CDR3 length: 10 amino acids. The germline V gene encodes CDR1 SQVTM and CDR2 ANQGSEA. V was trimmed by 4 bases and J by 7 bases, leaving 8 bases between them. For the second PCR, which ran for about 6 to 12 cycles, a sample-barcoded 5' primer and a J-beta primer mix were used. Via MiXCR, TCRdb re-called the 5' RACE reads, giving one row per CDR3 protein. The sample records approximately 960,000 distinct CDR3 sequences, approximately 32% being singletons. Healthy individuals of Caucasian origin from Russia, aged roughly 6 to 100, served as donors. The sample was also reused in another study, on T cells of mothers and their children. That report notes: The study recruited a few healthy Caucasian mothers and their six children as donors.

J is TRBJ2-7 and V is TRBV29-1; D uncertain. The TCR originated in a woman aged 40-49 years in good health. Sequencing was done on a sample of blood. The CDR3 loop reads CSVVESEQYF. For the CDR3, the DNA is TGCAGCGTTGTCGAGAGTGAGCAGTACTTC.